The clone carrying this T cell receptor beta chain has only one observation. Original processing notes: Nucleated cell counts were estimated from reference gene primer amplification. Using immunoSEQ multiplex PCR, the repertoire was profiled, and TCRdb retains in-frame clones only, with some absent. The DNA was the basis for D and trimming; V, J and clone size are from that table. The profile shows under 250,000 clones, 86% of them singletons. The source of the sample is a study of blood T cell repertoires in COVID-19. Study in general: Acute and convalescent COVID-19 samples came from the United States, Italy and Spain. T cells, B-cell-depleted T cells, or PBMCs provided the cDNA or gDNA that served as material.

The V and J ends lost 7 bases and 9 bases, in that order; junction bases with no gene match: 7. The CDR3 is 13 residues long. CDR1 is LNHDA, CDR2 SQIVND, per germline (reference sequence). Material for sequencing was peripheral blood. This clonotype was obtained from a woman aged 60-75 years who had recovered from COVID-19. The chain is built from TRBV19 and TRBJ1-1, with 11 bases identical to TRBD1. The CDR3 loop reads CASMRGQGEKAFF. As DNA, the CDR3 is TGTGCCAGTATGAGGGGACAGGGGGAAAAAGCTTTCTTT. Full variable domain (remainder filled in from reference TRBV19 and TRBJ1-1): DGGITQSPKYLFRKEGQNVTLSCEQNLNHDAMYWYRQDPGQGLRLIYYSQIVNDFQKGDIAEGYSVSREKKESFPLTVTSAQKNPTAFYLCASMRGQGEKAFFGQGTRLTVV.